The 30 T cell receptor beta chains listed next were all sequenced from one sample in a study of blood T cells in healthy people across ages. Combining a sample-barcoded 5' primer with a J-beta primer mix, a second PCR ran for about 6 to 12 cycles. TCRdb used MiXCR to reprocess the 5' RACE reads, holding one entry per CDR3 protein. The data contain about 1.4 million distinct CDR3 sequences, roughly 64% of them seen just once; the ten biggest clones take up 6.5% to 8.5%. Sequenced input: blood. All receptors come from a man aged 18-30 years in good health.

This clonotype appeared a few times. The chain has TRBV20-1 and TRBJ2-5; D gene unclear. V was cut by 3 bases and J by 4 bases, with 12 bases left in between. Germline loops: CDR1 DFQATT, CDR2 SNEGSKA (reference sequence). The CDR3 consists of 13 residues. CDR3 sequence reads: CSASLARRETQYF. CDR3 nucleotides: TGCAGTGCTAGTTTGGCTAGAAGAGAGACCCAGTACTTC.

This chain links TRBV2 with TRBJ2-6; weak D call: TRBD1 (6 bases). Per the germline V gene, CDR1 is SNHLY and CDR2 is FYNNEI. V dropped 4 bases and J dropped 0 bases, with 16 bases sitting between them. The CDR3 spans 18 residues. CDR3 region: CASSGDLTGLSGANVLTF. CDR3 coding DNA: TGTGCCAGCAGTGGGGACCTTACAGGGCTCTCTGGGGCCAACGTCCTGACTTTC.

The chain has TRBV13 and TRBJ2-1, with 11 bases aligning to TRBD1. Germline assignment: CDR1 PRHDT and CDR2 FYEKMQ (reference sequence). V dropped 8 bases and J dropped 8; count of bases not matched to a gene: 8. The CDR3 consists of 14 residues. For the CDR3, the DNA is TGTGCCAGCGGCGATAGGACAGGGGGCTATGAGCAGTTCTTC. Protein: CASGDRTGGYEQFF.

V is TRBV20-1 and J is TRBJ1-2; weak D call: TRBD1 (5 bases). Per the germline V gene, CDR1 is DFQATT and CDR2 is SNEGSKA (reference sequence). V was shortened by 5 bases and J by 1 base, with 23 bases between the two germline ends. This CDR3 is built from 17 residues. The CDR3 region is CSADARETVPLNYGYTF. The DNA for the CDR3 is TGCAGTGCTGATGCCAGGGAGACAGTACCCCTTAACTATGGCTACACCTTC.

J is TRBJ1-5 and V is TRBV27; D might be TRBD1 (5 bases). V lost 7 bases to trimming and J lost 6 bases, with 28 bases between them. CDR3 length equals 18 residues. In germline, CDR1 is MNHEY, CDR2 SMNVEV (reference sequence). The DNA of the CDR3 is TGTGCCAGCACCCCTGGGTGGTCAGGGAGAGGGAGAATTCAGCCCCAGCATTTT. Translation gives CASTPGWSGRGRIQPQHF.

Many counts were recorded for this clonotype. For the CDR3, the DNA is TGTGCCAGCAGCCCCGGGACTAGCGGTACCTACGAGCAGTACTTC. Translated: CASSPGTSGTYEQYF. The chain combines TRBV27 with TRBJ2-7, with 11 bases matching TRBD2. The CDR3 sequence is 15 residues long. Germline CDR1 MNHEY, CDR2 SMNVEV (reference sequence). V trimming: 6 bases; J trimming: 2 bases; junction bases outside the gene matches: 6.

With regard to this clonotype: The junction departs from the called germline gene at one end, perhaps through a read error. This chain uses TRBV5-1 with TRBJ2-7; a possible D gene is TRBD2 (6 bases). This CDR3 is built from 17 residues. Per germline, CDR1 SGHRS and CDR2 YFSETQ. The CDR3 coding sequence is TGCGCTAGCAGCTTGGAGGGGTCGGGGCGAGTTCCCTACGAGCAGTACTTC. This sequence encodes CASSLEGSGRVPYEQYF.

This clonotype was counted only a few times. The chain uses TRBV27 and TRBJ1-5, with unresolved D. V was trimmed by 3 bases and J by 0 bases, leaving 6 bases between them. Germline CDR1 and CDR2: MNHEY and SMNVEV (reference sequence). The CDR3 has 14 amino acids. The CDR3 here is CASSFRNSNQPQHF. As DNA, the CDR3 is TGTGCCAGCAGTTTCAGAAATAGCAATCAGCCCCAGCATTTT.

The chain recombines TRBV20-1 with TRBJ2-7; 8 nucleotides line up with TRBD1. This CDR3 is built from 13 residues. Per the germline V gene, CDR1 is DFQATT and CDR2 is SNEGSKA (reference sequence). Trimming removed 5 bases from V and 1 base from J; junction bases left unmatched: 4. The CDR3 DNA reads TGCAGTGCTTGGACAGGGAATTCCTACGAGCAGTACTTC. It translates to CSAWTGNSYEQYF.

The J gene is TRBJ2-1, the V gene TRBV15, with 9 bases identical to TRBD2. CDR1 is LNHNV, CDR2 YYDKDF, per germline (reference sequence). This CDR3 has 20 amino acids. V trimming: 3 bases; J trimming: 4 bases; junction bases outside the gene matches: 19. The CDR3 DNA reads TGTGCCACCAGCAGCACCGCCGGGACTAGCACCCACTATCCGTACAATGAGCAGTTCTTC. It specifies CATSSTAGTSTHYPYNEQFF.

The table lists this clonotype with a few counts. The chain recombines TRBV4-1 with TRBJ2-7, with 10 bases aligning to TRBD2. J lost 3 bases, V lost 1 base, and 6 bases had no gene match. The V gene's germline CDR1 is MGHRA and CDR2 YSYEKL. CDR3 length equals 16 residues. The CDR3 region has the DNA TGCGCCAGCAGCCAAGTATTCCCTAGCGGGAGCTACGAGCAGTACTTC. It translates to CASSQVFPSGSYEQYF.

This clonotype was recorded a few times. J is TRBJ1-1 and V is TRBV20-1; a weak D match, TRBD1 (5 bases). V shed 6 bases and J shed 3 bases, with 20 bases lying between them. From germline, CDR1 is DFQATT and CDR2 SNEGSKA (reference sequence). There are 15 residues in the CDR3. The CDR3 loop reads CSARTTGLKDTEAFF. The CDR3 nucleotides read TGCAGTGCCCGAACCACAGGACTGAAGGACACTGAAGCTTTCTTT.

Only one count was recorded for this clonotype. Sequence at one end of the junction differs from germline and may be a read error. V gene TRBV15 combines with J gene TRBJ1-2; 9 bases map to TRBD1. Germline CDR1 and CDR2: LNHNV and YYDKDF (reference sequence). There are 16 residues in the CDR3. The DNA of the CDR3 is TGTGCCACCAGGAGAGAGGGTGGGACAGGGAACTATGGCTACACCTTC. Translated: CATRREGGTGNYGYTF. The full variable domain, in which reference TRBV15 and TRBJ1-2 provide the parts outside the CDR3, is DAMVIQNPRYQVTQFGKPVTLSCSQTLNHNVMYWYQQKSSQAPKLLFHYYDKDFNNEADTPDNFQSRRPNTSFCFLDIRSPGLGDTAMYLCATRREGGTGNYGYTFGSGTRLTVV.

This clonotype was observed many times. The genes are TRBV29-1 and TRBJ2-7; 7 nucleotides agree with TRBD1. With 7 bases clipped from V and 5 bases from J, the junction kept 2 bases outside the gene matches. The CDR3 covers 10 residues. Germline V gives CDR1 SQVTM, CDR2 ANQGSEA. For the CDR3, the DNA is TGCAGCGCCGGACAGGACGAGCAGTACTTC. It yields the protein CSAGQDEQYF.

The CDR3 region is CASRDSQSQFF. CDR3 bases: TGTGCCAGCAGGGACTCCCAGAGCCAGTTCTTC. This chain uses TRBV3-1 with TRBJ2-1, with D possibly matching TRBD2 (5 bases). Germline V gene lookup returns CDR1 LGHDT and CDR2 YNNKEL (reference sequence). Trimming cost V 6 bases and J 13 bases, with 13 bases left between them. CDR3 size: 11 residues.

Only a few counts were recorded for this clonotype. The chain recombines TRBV25-1 with TRBJ2-7; no reliable D call. Germline V gives CDR1 MGHDK, CDR2 SYGVNS. The V and J ends lost 3 bases and 4 bases respectively, with 7 bases between them. The CDR3 length is 12 residues. The CDR3 DNA is TGTGCCAGCAGTGATAACGGTTACGAGCAGTACTTC. Translating it yields CASSDNGYEQYF.

The rearrangement joins TRBV5-6 to TRBJ1-5, with D possibly TRBD1 on 5 matching bases. V lost 2 bases, J lost 6 bases, and 12 bases lay in between. Germline CDR1 SGHDT, CDR2 YYEEEE. The CDR3 covers 14 residues. The CDR3 protein is CASSLKQGRQPQHF. CDR3 DNA sequence: TGTGCCAGCAGCTTAAAGCAGGGACGTCAGCCCCAGCATTTT.

The table lists this clonotype with a count of one. This sequence joins TRBV12-3 or TRBV12-4 and TRBJ1-6, with 7 bases aligning to TRBD1. J lost 14 bases, V lost 3 bases, and 1 base had no gene match. This CDR3 has 11 amino acids. The CDR3 reads CASSFGTALHF. CDR3 nucleotides: TGTGCCAGCAGTTTTGGGACAGCCCTCCACTTT.

This chain links TRBV11-2 with TRBJ2-7; D not resolved. Germline V gives CDR1 SGHAT, CDR2 FQNNGV. This CDR3 spans 15 amino acids. The V end lost 1 base, the J end lost 3 bases, and 13 bases lay between the germline ends. CDR3 DNA: TGTGCCAGCAGCTTAGCATACCGGATTGACTACGAGCAGTACTTC. It yields the protein CASSLAYRIDYEQYF.

The rearrangement uses TRBV13 and TRBJ2-5, with a possible D match to TRBD1 (6 bases). Germline values: CDR1 PRHDT, CDR2 FYEKMQ (reference sequence). V was shortened by 5 bases and J by 4 bases, with 11 bases between the two germline ends. The CDR3 contains 13 residues. The CDR3 sequence is CASSHGTRETQYF. CDR3 in DNA: TGTGCCAGCAGCCACGGGACAAGAGAGACCCAGTACTTC.

The chain combines TRBV4-2 with TRBJ2-1; tentative D call: TRBD2 (7 bases). Looked up from germline, CDR1 is LGHNA and CDR2 is YNFKEQ. The CDR3 consists of 16 residues. V dropped 5 bases and J dropped 0 bases, with 14 bases sitting between them. The CDR3 loop reads CASSARGASSYNEQFF. The CDR3 bases are TGTGCCAGCAGCGCCCGGGGGGCGAGCTCCTACAATGAGCAGTTCTTC.

This clonotype was seen a few times. The chain links TRBV12-3 or TRBV12-4 to TRBJ1-1; D gene unclear. The CDR3 covers 12 residues. Trimming shortened V by 5 bases and J by 9 bases, and 13 bases separated the two germline ends. CDR3 amino acids: CASSARTAKAFF. CDR3 DNA sequence: TGTGCCAGCAGTGCACGGACCGCTAAAGCTTTCTTT.

In its sample, this clonotype was seen a few times. The V call is TRBV5-1, the J call TRBJ2-4; TRBD2 matches 10 bases. Unmatched junction bases numbered 9, after V lost 5 bases and J lost 7 bases. The CDR3 has 15 amino acids. Per the germline V gene, CDR1 is SGHRS and CDR2 is YFSETQ. CDR3 nucleotide sequence: TGCGCCAGCAGTGATCTAGCGGGAGCCAGGAACATTCAGTACTTC. Amino acid sequence: CASSDLAGARNIQYF. The full variable domain, rest sourced from reference TRBV5-1 and TRBJ2-4, is KAGVTQTPRYLIKTRGQQVTLSCSPISGHRSVSWYQQTPGQGLQFLFEYFSETQRNKGNFPGRFSGRQFSNSRSEMNVSTLELGDSALYLCASSDLAGARNIQYFGAGTRLSVL.

This chain uses TRBV4-1 with TRBJ2-5; 11 bases are a match to TRBD2. Germline V gene sequence: CDR1 MGHRA, CDR2 YSYEKL. CDR3 length: 17 amino acids. The V gene end was trimmed by 1 base and the J gene end by 2 bases; junction bases not matched to a gene: 6. The CDR3 spells CASSQGSLAGGQETQYF. The DNA of the CDR3 is TGCGCCAGCAGCCAAGGGTCTCTAGCGGGGGGACAAGAGACCCAGTACTTC.

The chain uses TRBV6-2 or TRBV6-3 and TRBJ2-7, with D perhaps matching TRBD1 (5 bases). V was shortened by 7 bases and J by 2 bases, with 15 bases between the two germline ends. The CDR3 is made up of 14 amino acids. Germline CDR1 and CDR2: MNHEY and SVGEGT. CDR3 residues: CASNLGDSTYEQYF. CDR3 nucleotide sequence: TGTGCCAGCAATCTAGGCGACAGCACCTACGAGCAGTACTTC.

The chain is built from TRBV6-4 and TRBJ2-1, with 8 positions matching TRBD2. The CDR3 has 16 residues. Per germline, CDR1 MRHNA and CDR2 SNTAGT. Germline trimming cut 8 bases from V and 4 bases from J; bases unmatched to any gene: 13. DNA of the CDR3: TGTGCCAGCCGAGCCGGATTAGCGGGACTTTACAATGAGCAGTTCTTC. It is translated as CASRAGLAGLYNEQFF.

This clonotype was detected only a few times. V gene TRBV6-1 combines with J gene TRBJ2-7; D tentatively reads TRBD1 or TRBD2 (5 bases each). Germline V gene sequence: CDR1 MNHNS, CDR2 SASEGT. V was clipped by 6 bases and J by 4 bases, with 13 bases between them. There are 13 residues in the CDR3. CDR3 nucleotides: TGTGCCAGCAGCGGGGCATCCTTGTACGAGCAGTACTTC. Its protein is CASSGASLYEQYF.

J is TRBJ2-1 and V is TRBV24-1, with 10 bases matching TRBD1. The germline V gene encodes CDR1 KGHDR and CDR2 SFDVKD. J was trimmed by 7 bases and V by 2 bases; bases with no gene match: 7. The CDR3 is 16 amino acids. CDR3 bases: TGTGCCACCAGTGATTCCAGGACAGGGGGTGGGAATGAGCAGTTCTTC. Its translation: CATSDSRTGGGNEQFF.

The chain is built from TRBV12-3 or TRBV12-4 and TRBJ1-2; TRBD1 matches at 10 bases. CDR3 length: 14 amino acids. Trimming removed 5 bases from V and 4 bases from J; junction bases left unmatched: 4. The DNA for the CDR3 is TGTGCCAGCAGTGTAGGGACAGGGGTCTATGGCTACACCTTC. Translated: CASSVGTGVYGYTF.

The chain uses TRBV6-2 or TRBV6-3 and TRBJ2-1, with 8 positions matching TRBD1. Germline trimming cut 10 bases from V and 3 bases from J; bases unmatched to any gene: 2. CDR1 MNHEY and CDR2 SVGEGT come from the germline V gene. This CDR3 comprises 12 residues. The CDR3 DNA reads TGTGCCACAGGGGGCGGCTACAATGAGCAGTTCTTC. This codes for CATGGGYNEQFF.